A single sample is the source of the 11 T cell receptor beta chains below, sequenced in a study of radiotherapy plus CTLA-4 blockade in lung cancer. The data were produced by immunoSEQ multiplex PCR, yet TCRdb's version contains in-frame clones alone and is incomplete. The table shows some 50,000 clones, with less than 85% occurring only once. The sample in question was peripheral blood, obtained from a patient treated with radiotherapy plus ipilimumab. These receptors came from a human donor with non-small cell lung cancer who had stable disease on radiotherapy plus ipilimumab.

The J gene is TRBJ2-5, the V gene TRBV2; TRBD2 might be the D (6 bases). V lost 8 bases, J lost 2 bases, and 12 bases lay in between. The germline V gene has CDR1 SNHLY and CDR2 FYNNEI. The CDR3 covers 13 residues. This CDR3 is CASARDSQETQYF. The CDR3 DNA is TGTGCCAGCGCTCGGGACTCTCAAGAGACCCAGTACTTC.

The chain combines TRBV12-5 with TRBJ1-5, with D tentatively TRBD1 (5 bases). Germline assignment: CDR1 LGHNT and CDR2 FRNRAP. V lost 5 bases to trimming and J lost 11 bases, with 16 bases between them. This CDR3 spans 13 amino acids. The CDR3, as DNA: TGTGCTAGTGGTCGCCGGGACTATAAGGCCCAGCATTTT. Its protein is CASGRRDYKAQHF.

V usage is TRBV7-6 and J usage is TRBJ1-4; a weak D match, TRBD1 (5 bases). This CDR3 region has 15 residues. V was shortened by 0 bases and J by 2 bases, with 7 bases between the two germline ends. Germline-derived CDR1 and CDR2 are SGHVS and FNYEAQ. The CDR3 region has the DNA TGTGCCAGCAGCTTAGCCGGGACGACTAATGAAAAACTGTTTTTT. This gives the protein CASSLAGTTNEKLFF. Using reference TRBV7-6 and TRBJ1-4 for the parts outside the CDR3, the full variable domain is GAGVSQSPRYKVTKRGQDVALRCDPISGHVSLYWYRQALGQGPEFLTYFNYEAQQDKSGLPNDRFSAERPEGSISTLTIQRTEQRDSAMYRCASSLAGTTNEKLFFGSGTQLSVL.

A few counts support this clone. The chain recombines TRBV19 with TRBJ1-2; D gene uncertain. CDR1 is LNHDA, CDR2 SQIVND, per germline (reference sequence). The CDR3 consists of 14 residues. Trimming pared 1 base from V and 8 bases from J, leaving 14 bases between. This CDR3 is CASSIAAAWEGYTF. The CDR3 region has the DNA TGTGCCAGTAGTATAGCGGCAGCATGGGAAGGCTACACCTTC.

V and J are TRBV2 and TRBJ1-2; no clear D gene. From germline, CDR1 is SNHLY and CDR2 FYNNEI. The V and J ends lost 4 bases and 6 bases respectively, with 9 bases between them. The CDR3 runs 12 residues. As DNA, the CDR3 is TGTGCCAGCAGTGCGGGGATCGATGGCTACACCTTC. Translating it yields CASSAGIDGYTF.

The chain uses TRBV2 and TRBJ2-3; the D gene is possibly TRBD1 (7 bases). CDR3 length: 13 amino acids. Germline values: CDR1 SNHLY, CDR2 FYNNEI. V shed 11 bases and J shed 4 bases, with 16 bases lying between them. CDR3 amino acids: CAGYRGGPDTQYF. DNA for the CDR3: TGTGCCGGATACAGGGGAGGTCCAGATACGCAGTATTTT.

The rearrangement links TRBV27 to TRBJ2-5; 8 nucleotides agree with TRBD2. The germline V gene encodes CDR1 MNHEY and CDR2 SMNVEV (reference sequence). The CDR3 runs to 15 residues. V lost 6 bases, J lost 2 bases, and 8 bases stayed unmatched. Written as DNA, the CDR3 is TGTGCCAGCAGAAAAGCGGGGGAAATTCAAGAGACCCAGTACTTC. This encodes CASRKAGEIQETQYF.

V is TRBV5-1 and J is TRBJ2-1; D not resolved. Germline V gene sequence: CDR1 SGHRS, CDR2 YFSETQ. The CDR3 runs to 15 residues. The ends were cut back, 0 bases at V and 0 bases at J, with 7 bases in the middle. For the CDR3, the DNA is TGCGCCAGCAGCTTGGTGGCGTTCTCCTACAATGAGCAGTTCTTC. Encoded protein: CASSLVAFSYNEQFF.

This clone was found once. The V gene is TRBV18, the J gene TRBJ2-2; TRBD1 aligns across 9 bases. Germline CDR1 is KGHSH and CDR2 is LQKENI. The V gene end was trimmed by 4 bases and the J gene end by 6 bases; junction bases not matched to a gene: 6. The CDR3 totals 15 residues. The CDR3 here is CASSQRTGDPGELFF. The CDR3 bases are TGTGCCAGCTCACAACGGACAGGGGACCCCGGGGAGCTGTTTTTT.

The rearrangement uses TRBV5-4 and TRBJ1-2; the D is unclear. Trimming cost V 5 bases and J 4 bases, with 9 bases left between them. The CDR3 spans 12 residues. From germline, CDR1 is SGHNT and CDR2 YYREEE (reference sequence). The CDR3 region is CASSLETYGYTF. The CDR3 DNA is TGTGCCAGCAGTCTTGAAACCTATGGCTACACCTTC.

This chain's CDR3 is CASSLKNGLQETQYF. The CDR3 DNA sequence: TGTGCCAGCAGCTTAAAGAACGGCCTCCAAGAGACCCAGTACTTC. The chain joins TRBV13 to TRBJ2-5; D is uncertain. Germline CDR1 is PRHDT and CDR2 is FYEKMQ (reference sequence). The CDR3 extends over 15 amino acids. V gave up 2 bases and J gave up 1 base, with 11 bases separating them.